A single sample is the source of the 25 T cell receptor beta chains below, sequenced in a study of control samples from healthy donors and cancer patients (dated by TCRdb to 2018 to 2020). To prepare the library, the immunoSEQ multiplex PCR assay was applied. As stored in TCRdb, this immuneACCESS dataset retains in-frame rearrangements with V and J assigned. A fraction of the clones does not appear; measured against another copy, unresolved V genes explain less than half of the discrepancy, and the remainder lacks a known reason. The sample table records fewer than 90,000 clones; about 87% of these occur just once. The top ten clonotypes cover 15% to 25% of the sample. The sample consisted of blood. The source of these receptors is a man in his fifties or sixties in good health.

J is TRBJ1-2 and V is TRBV13; D ambiguous. Trimming stripped 2 bases from V and 7 bases from J, with 11 bases between. Per germline, CDR1 PRHDT and CDR2 FYEKMQ (reference sequence). The CDR3 length is 13 residues. The CDR3 coding sequence is TGTGCCAGCAGCTTACCACAGTCGGGTGGCTACACCTTC. Its translation: CASSLPQSGGYTF.

This sequence joins TRBV7-8 and TRBJ2-7, with 11 bases matching TRBD2. Germline CDR1 reads SGHVS; CDR2 reads FQNEAQ. The CDR3 is made up of 16 amino acids. J gave up 1 base and V 4 bases, and 6 bases lay outside the gene matches. The CDR3 loop is CASSSTGLAESYEQYF. CDR3 DNA: TGTGCCAGCAGCTCCACGGGACTAGCGGAGTCCTACGAGCAGTACTTC.

V usage is TRBV14 and J usage is TRBJ2-1; D unclear. Trimming took 3 bases from V and 12 from J, leaving 12 bases between them. This CDR3 comprises 12 residues. CDR1 SGHDN and CDR2 FVKESK come from the germline V gene. CDR3: CASSQGPYGQFF. The CDR3 DNA reads as TGTGCCAGCAGCCAGGGCCCCTATGGGCAGTTCTTC.

The chain has TRBV9 and TRBJ1-2; no clear D gene. CDR3 length: 15 residues. Trimming took off 2 bases at V and 0 bases at J, with 11 bases between the two ends. CDR1 is SGDLS, CDR2 YYNGEE, per germline. In DNA form, the CDR3 reads TGTGCCAGCAGCGTTCAGGCAGGAGCTAACTATGGCTACACCTTC. It yields the protein CASSVQAGANYGYTF.

The table lists this clone with a count of one. The gene calls are TRBV7-2 and TRBJ1-4; D is uncertain. Trimming left V 2 bases short and J 8 bases short, with 9 bases between. The CDR3 is 13 amino acids. Germline V gives CDR1 SGHTA, CDR2 FQGNSA. The CDR3 bases are TGTGCCAGCAGCTTAAGTCCCTTGGAAAAACTGTTTTTT. Its protein product is CASSLSPLEKLFF.

The V call is TRBV29-1, the J call TRBJ1-1; 7 nucleotides line up with TRBD1. CDR3 length: 13 residues. V was pared by 5 bases and J by 5 bases, with 8 bases of the junction left unmatched. The germline CDR1 and CDR2 sequences are SQVTM and ANQGSEA. The DNA for the CDR3 is TGCAGCGTTTTCCTGACAGGGAGGACTGAAGCTTTCTTT. Translation gives CSVFLTGRTEAFF.

V usage is TRBV21-1 and J usage is TRBJ1-6. TRBV21-1 is flagged as a pseudogene. This CDR3 region has 16 residues. Written as DNA, the CDR3 is TGTGCCAGCAGCAAGGCGGGGAGCTCCTATAATTCACCCCTCCACTTT. It yields the protein CASSKAGSSYNSPLHF.

V gene TRBV5-1 combines with J gene TRBJ2-3, with D maybe TRBD2 (6 bases). The germline V gene has CDR1 SGHRS and CDR2 YFSETQ. Trimming took 2 bases from V and 2 from J, leaving 12 bases between them. The CDR3 consists of 15 residues. The CDR3 DNA reads TGCGCCAGCAGCTTAGTTAGCGGAGACACAGATACGCAGTATTTT. Its protein product is CASSLVSGDTDTQYF.

V and J are TRBV29-1 and TRBJ1-2; D is unresolved. Trimming took off 4 bases at V and 6 bases at J, with 9 bases between the two ends. The CDR3 length is 11 residues. Germline CDR1 SQVTM, CDR2 ANQGSEA. The CDR3 bases are TGCAGCGTTGGCGGAATCGATGGCTACACCTTC. This sequence encodes CSVGGIDGYTF.

The chain uses TRBV9 and TRBJ2-1; 11 nucleotides align to TRBD1. The germline V gene encodes CDR1 SGDLS and CDR2 YYNGEE. This CDR3 comprises 17 residues. After removal of 3 bases from V and 4 bases from J, the junction contained 9 bases not matched to a gene. The CDR3, as DNA: TGTGCCAGCAGCGCGGGGCCGGGACAGGGGGATTACAATGAGCAGTTCTTC. It specifies CASSAGPGQGDYNEQFF.

The V and J genes are TRBV4-3 and TRBJ1-1; no reliable D call. The length of the CDR3 is 14 residues. Germline V lookup: CDR1 LGHNA, CDR2 YSLEER. Trimming cost V 0 bases and J 4 bases, with 9 bases left between them. CDR3 loop: CASSQEVGVTEAFF. The DNA for the CDR3 is TGCGCCAGCAGCCAAGAAGTAGGCGTCACTGAAGCTTTCTTT.

This chain uses TRBV19 with TRBJ2-2; 10 bases fit TRBD2. The germline gives CDR1 LNHDA, CDR2 SQIVND (reference sequence). The CDR3 runs 16 residues. Trimming took 5 bases from V and 3 from J; bases not matched to a gene: 6. The CDR3 bases are TGTGCCAGTAGTTTCGAACTAGCGGGATACACCGGGGAGCTGTTTTTT. Its translation: CASSFELAGYTGELFF.

Only a few counts were recorded for this clone. The chain carries TRBV29-1 and TRBJ1-1, with D uncertain. Germline-derived CDR1 and CDR2 are SQVTM and ANQGSEA. CDR3 size: 13 residues. V shed 4 bases and J shed 1 base, with 10 bases lying between them. The CDR3 sequence: CSVVSGSNTEAFF. The CDR3 coding sequence is TGCAGCGTTGTCTCGGGCTCGAACACTGAAGCTTTCTTT.

The genes are TRBV5-6 and TRBJ1-3, with 11 bases fitting TRBD1. Trimming removed 1 base from V and 0 bases from J; junction bases left unmatched: 9. This CDR3 contains 19 residues. Germline-derived CDR1 and CDR2 are SGHDT and YYEEEE. In nucleotides, the CDR3 is TGTGCCAGCAGCTTGTATGGACAGGGGGCCTTAAGCTCTGGAAACACCATATATTTT. This translates into CASSLYGQGALSSGNTIYF.

The chain couples TRBV7-2 to TRBJ2-7; 7 nucleotides match TRBD2. This CDR3 is built from 15 residues. The junction had 5 bases not matched to a gene; V was cut back by 3 bases and J by 0 bases. From germline, CDR1 is SGHTA and CDR2 FQGNSA. The CDR3, as DNA: TGTGCCAGCAGCTTGGATTCTAGCGGCTCCTACGAGCAGTACTTC. Its protein product is CASSLDSSGSYEQYF. The full variable domain, completed using reference TRBV7-2 and TRBJ2-7, is GAGVSQSPSNKVTEKGKDVELRCDPISGHTALYWYRQSLGQGLEFLIYFQGNSAPDKSGLPSDRFSAERTGGSVSTLTIQRTQQEDSAVYLCASSLDSSGSYEQYFGPGTRLTVT.

CDR3 residues: CASSFNRGTNNQPQHF. CDR3 sequence (DNA): TGTGCCAGCAGCTTTAACAGGGGAACCAACAATCAGCCCCAGCATTTT. The rearrangement links TRBV6-2 or TRBV6-3 to TRBJ1-5, with 7 nucleotides matching TRBD1. Germline V gene data show CDR1 as MNHEY and CDR2 as SVGEGT. CDR3 size: 16 residues. Trimming at V came to 6 bases and at J to 3 bases, leaving 11 bases not matched to a gene.

The CDR3 here is CASSLGKSKGLDGANVLTF. CDR3 DNA: TGTGCCAGCAGCCTAGGGAAGAGTAAAGGGCTGGATGGGGCCAACGTCCTGACTTTC. This chain joins TRBV5-8 and TRBJ2-6; D call uncertain. Deletions cut 4 bases from V and 3 bases from J, with 23 bases between. Looked up from germline, CDR1 is SGHTS and CDR2 is YDEGEE. The CDR3 extends over 19 amino acids.

CDR3 amino acids: CASSPHGTPAEGEQYF. CDR3 DNA sequence: TGTGCCAGTAGTCCTCACGGGACCCCAGCAGAAGGGGAGCAGTACTTC. The V gene is TRBV19, the J gene TRBJ2-7; D could derive from TRBD1 or TRBD2 (5 bases each). Germline lookup yields CDR1 LNHDA and CDR2 SQIVND (reference sequence). V lost 5 bases, J lost 7 bases, and 24 bases lay in between. The CDR3 spans 16 residues.

The chain joins TRBV9 to TRBJ1-2; the D gene is possibly TRBD1 (5 bases). CDR3 length: 17 residues. Germline lookup yields CDR1 SGDLS and CDR2 YYNGEE. Trimming cost V 0 bases and J 3 bases, with 18 bases left between them. The CDR3: CASSVGATIWGDYGYTF. In DNA form, the CDR3 reads TGTGCCAGCAGCGTAGGGGCAACAATCTGGGGGGACTATGGCTACACCTTC.

V is TRBV13 and J is TRBJ1-2; D gene uncertain. Looked up from germline, CDR1 is PRHDT and CDR2 is FYEKMQ (reference sequence). V lost 3 bases to trimming and J lost 3 bases, with 8 bases between them. The CDR3 runs 13 residues. The CDR3 DNA reads as TGTGCCAGCAGCTTTGAACGGGACTATGGCTACACCTTC. It codes for CASSFERDYGYTF.

V is TRBV18 and J is TRBJ2-7; D remains ambiguous. Germline loops: CDR1 KGHSH, CDR2 LQKENI. This CDR3 spans 14 amino acids. The V end lost 6 bases, the J end lost 5 bases, and 17 bases lay between the germline ends. The CDR3 loop reads CASSPSIAVHEQYF. The CDR3 DNA reads as TGTGCCAGCTCGCCTTCTATTGCGGTCCACGAGCAGTACTTC.

With regard to this clone: One end of the junction does not line up with germline, which may come from a read error. CDR3 DNA sequence: TGTGCTAGCAGCTTGGGGGGGCACCAAGAGACCCAGTACTTC. Translation gives CASSLGGHQETQYF. The V and J genes are TRBV7-7 and TRBJ2-5, with D maybe TRBD2 (7 bases). This CDR3 spans 14 amino acids. Germline V lookup: CDR1 SSHAT, CDR2 FNYEAQ (reference sequence).

The rearrangement uses TRBV7-2 and TRBJ2-1; maybe TRBD2 (6 bases). The CDR3 has 16 residues. In germline, CDR1 is SGHTA, CDR2 FQGNSA. With 4 bases removed from V and 7 bases from J, the gap between germline ends came to 20 bases. For the CDR3, the DNA is TGTGCCAGCAGCTCCGCTGCGGGGCGCACCGGGAATGAGCAGTTCTTC. This encodes CASSSAAGRTGNEQFF.

The chain carries TRBV24-1 and TRBJ2-5, with a weak D call TRBD1 (6 bases). Trimming pared 4 bases from V and 5 bases from J, leaving 16 bases between. Germline CDR1 and CDR2: KGHDR and SFDVKD. This CDR3 has 15 residues. CDR3 nucleotide sequence: TGTGCCACCAGTGACAAACGTGCCAGGGGTGAGACCCAGTACTTC. Translation: CATSDKRARGETQYF.

This rearrangement joins TRBV6-5 to TRBJ2-5, with 8 bases aligning to TRBD1. With 0 bases clipped from V and 7 bases from J, the junction kept 7 bases outside the gene matches. This CDR3 comprises 15 residues. Germline V gives CDR1 MNHEY, CDR2 SVGAGI. The CDR3 DNA follows: TGTGCCAGCAGTTACTCGCCAGGGGGCTTGGGGACCCAGTACTTC. Translated, it gives CASSYSPGGLGTQYF.